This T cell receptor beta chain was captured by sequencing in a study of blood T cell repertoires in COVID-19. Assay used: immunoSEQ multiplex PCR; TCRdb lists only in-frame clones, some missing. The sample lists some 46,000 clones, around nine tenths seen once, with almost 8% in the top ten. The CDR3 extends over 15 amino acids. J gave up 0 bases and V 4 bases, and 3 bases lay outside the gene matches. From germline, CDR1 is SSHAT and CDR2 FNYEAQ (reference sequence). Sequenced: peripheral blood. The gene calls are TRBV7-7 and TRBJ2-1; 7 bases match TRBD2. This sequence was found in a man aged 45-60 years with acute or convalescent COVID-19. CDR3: CASSSGTTSYNEQFF. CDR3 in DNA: TGTGCCAGCAGCTCCGGGACTACCTCCTACAATGAGCAGTTCTTC.